These 21 T cell receptor beta chains originate from one sample sequenced in a study of response to subunit inactivated influenza vaccine. From the RT-PCR reads, TCRdb called clonotypes with MiXCR, one entry per CDR3 protein. This sample yields a few hundred thousand distinct CDR3 sequences, of which roughly 20% are seen a single time; 10% to 13% belongs to the top ten. The specimen comprised PBMCs from blood, sampled less than 22 months after vaccination. The receptors derive from a man between 50 and 69 years old who received an inactivated influenza vaccine.

The rearrangement joins TRBV6-2 or TRBV6-3 to TRBJ1-5, with unresolved D. Trimming took 2 bases from V and 2 from J, leaving 16 bases between them. Germline-derived CDR1 and CDR2 are MNHEY and SVGEGT. There are 17 residues in the CDR3. The CDR3 reads CASSYGAGVWGNQPQHF. CDR3 sequence (DNA): TGTGCCAGCAGTTACGGTGCCGGGGTATGGGGCAATCAGCCCCAGCATTTT.

This clonotype was seen a handful of times. One end of the junction fails to match germline, which may point to a read error. The chain links TRBV28 to TRBJ1-5, with D perhaps TRBD1 (5 bases). This CDR3 has 13 amino acids. Germline V lookup: CDR1 MDHEN, CDR2 SYDVKM. The CDR3 DNA is TGTGCCAGCAGTCGGGACTCCAATCTGCCCCAGCATTTT. It yields the protein CASSRDSNLPQHF. Drawing the rest from reference TRBV28 and TRBJ1-5, the complete variable domain is DVKVTQSSRYLVKRTGEKVFLECVQDMDHENMFWYRQDPGLGLRLIYFSYDVKMKEKGDIPEGYSVSREKKERFSLILESASTNQTSMYLCASSRDSNLPQHFGDGTRLSIL.

The table lists this clonotype with a few counts. V is TRBV4-3 and J is TRBJ1-2; TRBD1 might be the D (6 bases). Deletions cut 1 base from V and 6 bases from J, with 9 bases between. This CDR3 region has 13 residues. Germline V CDR1 and CDR2: LGHNA, YSLEER. Here the CDR3 reads CASSQGNRDGYTF. The CDR3 DNA reads TGCGCCAGCAGCCAAGGGAACAGGGATGGCTACACCTTC.

J is TRBJ1-1 and V is TRBV7-2, with 7 bases matching TRBD1. CDR1 is SGHTA, CDR2 FQGNSA, per germline. V lost 5 bases and J lost 4; bases outside the gene matches: 4. This CDR3 spans 13 amino acids. The CDR3 here is CASSTRQGTEAFF. The CDR3 DNA follows: TGTGCCAGCAGCACCCGACAGGGCACTGAAGCTTTCTTT.

This rearrangement joins TRBV19 to TRBJ2-3; 7 bases match TRBD2. The germline V gene has CDR1 LNHDA and CDR2 SQIVND (reference sequence). The CDR3 sequence is 13 residues long. J was trimmed by 4 bases and V by 11 bases; bases with no gene match: 9. CDR3 loop: CAGKRGGPDTQYF. The CDR3 DNA reads as TGTGCCGGAAAGCGGGGCGGCCCAGATACGCAGTATTTT.

This clonotype showed up just a few times. V is TRBV9 and J is TRBJ1-5, with D maybe TRBD1 (5 bases). The CDR3 length is 15 residues. Germline V gene sequence: CDR1 SGDLS, CDR2 YYNGEE. Trimming took 3 bases from V and 4 from J, leaving 14 bases between them. CDR3 region: CASSESGHPNQPQHF. The CDR3 nucleotides are TGTGCCAGCAGCGAGAGTGGACACCCAAATCAGCCCCAGCATTTT. Variable domain in full (rest from reference TRBV9 and TRBJ1-5): DSGVTQTPKHLITATGQRVTLRCSPRSGDLSVYWYQQSLDQGLQFLIQYYNGEERAKGNILERFSAQQFPDLHSELNLSSLELGDSALYFCASSESGHPNQPQHFGDGTRLSIL.

Many counts were recorded for this clonotype. The chain joins TRBV27 to TRBJ1-1; D gene ambiguous. Germline loops: CDR1 MNHEY, CDR2 SMNVEV (reference sequence). This CDR3 is built from 13 residues. V shed 3 bases and J shed 3 bases, with 8 bases lying between them. The CDR3 region has the DNA TGTGCCAGCAGTTTCGGAAGCGACACTGAAGCTTTCTTT. It encodes CASSFGSDTEAFF.

This clonotype was counted a few times. V gene TRBV7-2 combines with J gene TRBJ1-1; D uncertain. Germline-derived CDR1 and CDR2 are SGHTA and FQGNSA. This CDR3 region has 16 residues. Trimming shortened V by 3 bases and J by 10 bases, and 24 bases separated the two germline ends. CDR3 DNA: TGTGCCAGCAGCTTTGCGCCGGGATCTATTTATAACGGAGCTTTCTTT. This sequence encodes CASSFAPGSIYNGAFF.

This clonotype occurred many times. This sequence joins TRBV2 and TRBJ1-5, with TRBD1 matching over 7 bases. The CDR3 length is 16 residues. V was pared by 4 bases and J by 2 bases, with 8 bases of the junction left unmatched. Germline loops: CDR1 SNHLY, CDR2 FYNNEI. Here the CDR3 DNA reads TGTGCCAGCAGTGCCATGCTGGACAGGCGCAATCAGCCCCAGCATTTT. This codes for CASSAMLDRRNQPQHF.

The chain is built from TRBV20-1 and TRBJ2-2; D is possibly TRBD1 (6 bases). The CDR3 consists of 13 residues. V lost 5 bases and J lost 3, with 10 bases in between. CDR1 and CDR2 (germline): DFQATT, SNEGSKA (reference sequence). As DNA, the CDR3 is TGCAGTGCTCAGGGGCTGGACACCGGGGAGCTGTTTTTT. It yields the protein CSAQGLDTGELFF.

This clonotype was found a few times. The chain is built from TRBV4-1 and TRBJ1-2; TRBD1 is a possible D gene (6 bases). The length of the CDR3 is 15 residues. From germline, CDR1 is MGHRA and CDR2 YSYEKL. Trimming pared 1 base from V and 2 bases from J, leaving 11 bases between. The CDR3 reads CASSQVGGRNYGYTF. In nucleotides, the CDR3 is TGCGCCAGCAGCCAAGTGGGGGGCAGAAACTATGGCTACACCTTC.

The V and J genes are TRBV10-3 and TRBJ2-3, with D perhaps matching TRBD2 (6 bases). The ends were cut back, 6 bases at V and 5 bases at J, with 12 bases in the middle. CDR1 and CDR2 from the germline V gene are ENHRY and SYGVKD. The CDR3 contains 13 residues. The CDR3 DNA is TGTGCCATCAGGGGAAGCGGGCAAGATACGCAGTATTTT. Translating gives CAIRGSGQDTQYF.

This clonotype has ten or more counts. The V call is TRBV12-3 or TRBV12-4, the J call TRBJ1-6, with D perhaps matching TRBD1 (6 bases). V was pared by 10 bases and J by 7 bases, with 14 bases between. The CDR3 sequence is 13 residues long. DNA for the CDR3: TGTGCCACCGGCCGGACAGAAAATTCACCCCTCCACTTT. This codes for CATGRTENSPLHF.

A few counts support this clonotype. J is TRBJ2-1 and V is TRBV5-6, with 9 bases fitting TRBD1. V lost 2 bases and J lost 13; bases outside the gene matches: 13. Per the germline V gene, CDR1 is SGHDT and CDR2 is YYEEEE. The CDR3 loop spans 15 amino acids. The DNA of the CDR3 is TGTGCCAGCAGCTTTTTGGACAGGGGCCCCTCCCCCCAGTTCTTC. Encoded protein: CASSFLDRGPSPQFF.

The chain has TRBV12-3 or TRBV12-4 and TRBJ2-2; D remains unclear. With 3 bases removed from V and 2 bases from J, the gap between germline ends came to 7 bases. The CDR3 extends over 14 amino acids. CDR3 region: CASSFRQNTGELFF. The CDR3 DNA is TGTGCCAGCAGTTTTCGGCAAAACACCGGGGAGCTGTTTTTT.

The V gene is TRBV5-1, the J gene TRBJ2-7, with a tentative D call TRBD2 (5 bases). The CDR3 contains 14 residues. Looked up from germline, CDR1 is SGHRS and CDR2 is YFSETQ. Trimming left V 4 bases short and J 3 bases short, with 14 bases between. DNA of the CDR3: TGCGCCAGCAGCCCGAGGGTGGGCCGCTACGAGCAGTACTTC. Its translation is CASSPRVGRYEQYF.

This rearrangement joins TRBV6-2 or TRBV6-3 to TRBJ2-7; no reliable D call. Trimming took off 2 bases at V and 0 bases at J, with 11 bases between the two ends. This CDR3 has 15 residues. Germline V gene lookup returns CDR1 MNHEY and CDR2 SVGEGT. The CDR3 region has the DNA TGTGCCAGCAGTTACCCCCAGGTCTTCTCCTACGAGCAGTACTTC. It yields the protein CASSYPQVFSYEQYF.

This clonotype was seen only a few times. The chain joins TRBV20-1 to TRBJ2-3; 10 nucleotides align to TRBD1. The CDR3 runs to 16 residues. Per germline, CDR1 DFQATT and CDR2 SNEGSKA (reference sequence). V shed 5 bases and J 5 bases; nucleotides not matched to a gene: 13. CDR3 residues: CSAYPSSGQGIDTQYF. The CDR3 DNA reads as TGCAGTGCTTACCCTTCATCGGGACAGGGGATAGATACGCAGTATTTT.

This clonotype has just a few counts. The germline gene is not matched at one end of the junction; a read error may be the cause. The chain combines TRBV6-1 with TRBJ2-1, with D possibly TRBD2 on 6 matching bases. Germline loops: CDR1 MNHNS, CDR2 SASEGT. The CDR3 runs 15 residues. CDR3 region: CASNGGRLTYNEQFF. CDR3 coding DNA: TGTGCTAGCAATGGAGGGAGGCTTACCTACAATGAGCAGTTCTTC.

The chain uses TRBV3-1 and TRBJ1-4, with TRBD1 matching over 11 bases. Germline V gene lookup returns CDR1 LGHDT and CDR2 YNNKEL (reference sequence). V lost 1 base to trimming and J lost 0 bases; unmatched junction nucleotides: 7. This CDR3 spans 19 amino acids. The CDR3 loop reads CASSQVWDRGSATNEKLFF. The DNA of the CDR3 is TGTGCCAGCAGCCAAGTCTGGGACAGGGGGAGTGCAACTAATGAAAAACTGTTTTTT.

This sequence joins TRBV20-1 and TRBJ1-1; the D gene is possibly TRBD1 (5 bases). Germline V CDR1 and CDR2: DFQATT, SNEGSKA (reference sequence). Trimming stripped 6 bases from V and 3 bases from J, with 8 bases between. The CDR3 is 11 residues long. The CDR3 DNA follows: TGCAGTGCGGCGGGGGACACTGAAGCTTTCTTT. It specifies CSAAGDTEAFF.